These 26 T cell receptor beta chains came from one sample sequenced in a study of read filtering for tumor transcriptome and immune sequencing (dated by TCRdb to about 2020). Sequenced using an Illumina HiSeq 4000. Starting from around 400 ng RNA, TCR libraries were constructed with the Immunoverse kit using molecular barcoded adaptors that cover the alpha/delta and beta/gamma chains. TCRdb cleaned the public reads at Q25 with fastp, built clones with MiXCR and kept in-frame beta chains. Rows are unified per CDR3 protein, each entry keeping the most common DNA and genes. Recorded for this sample are 100,000 to 150,000 distinct CDR3 sequences; under 15% of them occurred a single time. Together, the top ten hold approximately 8% of the sample. Sequenced input: a population of CD138-negative cells sorted from bone marrow. The sample's cell subset or site, from its label and the paper: bone marrow mononuclear cells depleted of CD138+ plasma/myeloma cells by negative magnetic selection. These receptors were obtained from a donor aged 40 or older with multiple myeloma.

In its sample, this clonotype was seen a few times. The chain joins TRBV30 to TRBJ2-7; 7 bases map to TRBD1. This CDR3 is built from 14 residues. Germline trimming cut 2 bases from V and 1 base from J; bases unmatched to any gene: 5. CDR1 and CDR2 (germline): GTSNPN, SVGIG (reference sequence). The CDR3 spells CAWSHTTGSYEQYF. As DNA, the CDR3 is TGTGCCTGGAGTCACACGACAGGGTCCTACGAGCAGTACTTC.

There are many counts of this clonotype. This chain links TRBV14 with TRBJ2-3; tentative D call: TRBD1 (6 bases). Germline lookup yields CDR1 SGHDN and CDR2 FVKESK. V dropped 1 base and J dropped 3 bases, with 11 bases sitting between them. This CDR3 spans 15 amino acids. CDR3 DNA: TGTGCCAGCAGCCAAGGAACAGGGCCTACAGATACGCAGTATTTT. This translates into CASSQGTGPTDTQYF.

At least ten counts were recorded for this clonotype. The chain joins TRBV5-1 to TRBJ1-5; no definite D call. V gave up 2 bases and J gave up 0 bases, with 9 bases separating them. The CDR3 has 15 amino acids. Germline V CDR1 and CDR2: SGHRS, YFSETQ. The CDR3 protein is CASSLVRYSNQPQHF. The CDR3 coding sequence is TGCGCCAGCAGCTTAGTACGCTATAGCAATCAGCCCCAGCATTTT.

The chain couples TRBV29-1 to TRBJ2-2; the match to TRBD2 covers 11 bases. Trimming removed 7 bases from V and 3 bases from J; junction bases left unmatched: 1. The length of the CDR3 is 13 residues. Looked up from germline, CDR1 is SQVTM and CDR2 is ANQGSEA. The CDR3 reads CSAGLADTGELFF. The CDR3 region has the DNA TGCAGCGCGGGACTAGCGGACACCGGGGAGCTGTTTTTT.

Many counts were recorded for this clonotype. The DNA of the CDR3 is TGTGCCAGCAGCCGTACCGCGGGGGGCGGTTCCTACGAGCAGTACTTC. It is translated as CASSRTAGGGSYEQYF. The chain carries TRBV7-9 and TRBJ2-7, with 8 positions matching TRBD2. Germline assignment: CDR1 SEHNR and CDR2 FQNEAQ (reference sequence). This CDR3 spans 16 amino acids. The V and J ends lost 5 bases and 1 base, in that order; junction bases with no gene match: 10.

The chain joins TRBV13 to TRBJ2-2; D possibly corresponds to TRBD2 (6 bases). CDR3 length: 15 residues. Looked up from germline, CDR1 is PRHDT and CDR2 is FYEKMQ (reference sequence). Between the trimmed V and J ends, which lost 5 bases and 3 bases, there was a span of 13 bases. CDR3 in DNA: TGTGCCAGCAGCCCAAGGAGGGGACACACCGGGGAGCTGTTTTTT. Translating gives CASSPRRGHTGELFF.

This clonotype appeared many times. The V and J genes are TRBV24-1 and TRBJ2-5; no clear D gene. This CDR3 spans 18 amino acids. V was shortened by 1 base and J by 7 bases, with 24 bases between the two germline ends. Germline CDR1 is KGHDR and CDR2 is SFDVKD. DNA of the CDR3: TGTGCCACCAGTGATTTTCTGTGTGGGGTTCTCCTTTGGGTGACCCAGTACTTC. Protein product: CATSDFLCGVLLWVTQYF.

The table lists this clonotype with many counts. The chain uses TRBV19 and TRBJ2-3; D ambiguous. Germline V gives CDR1 LNHDA, CDR2 SQIVND (reference sequence). The CDR3 length is 12 residues. Deletions cut 7 bases from V and 1 base from J, with 6 bases between. CDR3 coding DNA: TGTGCCAGTAATCACGGCACAGATACGCAGTATTTT. This sequence encodes CASNHGTDTQYF.

This clonotype was seen at least ten times. V usage is TRBV7-9 and J usage is TRBJ2-7; TRBD2 agrees at 9 bases. V was clipped by 5 bases and J by 2 bases; unmatched bases: 7. Germline CDR1 reads SEHNR; CDR2 reads FQNEAQ (reference sequence). This CDR3 is 15 amino acids long. CDR3 residues: CASSVSGRTTYEQYF. CDR3 sequence (DNA): TGTGCCAGCAGCGTCAGCGGGAGGACCACCTACGAGCAGTACTTC.

The sample holds a few counts of this clonotype. Here the CDR3 omits its conserved ending phenylalanine or tryptophan, so a read error is the likely source. The V call is TRBV7-3, the J call TRBJ2-1; maybe TRBD2 (5 bases). Trimming removed 0 bases from V and 3 bases from J, with 9 bases in between. Germline CDR1 is SGHTA and CDR2 is FQGTGA. The CDR3 loop spans 15 amino acids. The CDR3 bases are TGTGCCAGCAGCTTAACTGCTAGCAGCTACAATGAGCAGTTCCTC. Translated: CASSLTASSYNEQFL.

The gene calls are TRBV12-5 and TRBJ1-5; 7 positions match TRBD1. This CDR3 spans 16 amino acids. Germline V gives CDR1 LGHNT, CDR2 FRNRAP. With V trimmed by 0 bases and J by 1 base, 3 bases remained unmatched. The CDR3 sequence: CASGLVGTESNQPQHF. For the CDR3, the DNA is TGTGCTAGTGGTTTGGTAGGGACAGAGAGCAATCAGCCCCAGCATTTT.

This clonotype was recorded at least ten times. The chain uses TRBV29-1 and TRBJ2-3; 9 positions match TRBD1. This CDR3 has 13 amino acids. Germline V gene sequence: CDR1 SQVTM, CDR2 ANQGSEA. Germline trimming cut 7 bases from V and 5 bases from J; bases unmatched to any gene: 7. CDR3 residues: CSARAGQGDTQYF. The DNA of the CDR3 is TGCAGCGCCCGAGCGGGACAGGGAGATACGCAGTATTTT.

This clonotype showed up many times. The rearrangement uses TRBV27 and TRBJ1-5; a possible D gene is TRBD1 (5 bases). The CDR3 consists of 13 residues. CDR1 is MNHEY, CDR2 SMNVEV, per germline (reference sequence). V was trimmed by 3 bases and J by 6 bases, leaving 9 bases between them. CDR3 coding DNA: TGTGCCAGCAGTTTCAGGGAAGGTCAGCCCCAGCATTTT. Translation: CASSFREGQPQHF.

This clonotype was observed at least ten times. The chain recombines TRBV5-1 with TRBJ1-1; 7 bases line up with TRBD1. The length of the CDR3 is 14 residues. The trim removed 4 bases at V and 3 bases at J, leaving 6 bases unmatched. CDR1 and CDR2 from the germline V gene are SGHRS and YFSETQ. Here the CDR3 DNA reads TGCGCCAGCAGCCCGACAGGGCGTGACACTGAAGCTTTCTTT. Protein: CASSPTGRDTEAFF.

This clonotype was recorded at least ten times. This chain links TRBV4-1 with TRBJ1-1; 9 bases line up with TRBD1. The CDR3 totals 15 residues. Germline V gives CDR1 MGHRA, CDR2 YSYEKL. The junction had 4 bases not matched to a gene; V was cut back by 4 bases and J by 1 base. The CDR3 DNA reads as TGCGCCAGCAGCCGACAGGGGGTCCAGAACACTGAAGCTTTCTTT. Encoded protein: CASSRQGVQNTEAFF.

Ten or more counts support this clonotype. One junction end does not reproduce the germline sequence, and a read error may be involved. This chain connects TRBV20-1 to TRBJ2-5; the D gene is possibly TRBD2 (6 bases). The CDR3 contains 11 residues. Germline CDR1 and CDR2: DFQATT and SNEGSKA (reference sequence). The CDR3 DNA reads as TGCAGAGCTACTCGGGGGGAGACCCAGTACTTC. Protein: CRATRGETQYF.

There are a few counts of this clonotype. One junction end disagrees with the germline gene, perhaps due to a read error. The chain employs TRBV29-1 and TRBJ2-5; the D gene is possibly TRBD1 (6 bases). Germline CDR1 reads SQVTM; CDR2 reads ANQGSEA. The CDR3 covers 15 residues. The CDR3, as DNA: TGCAGCGCTGAAGAACGAGGGGGAGCTCGGGAGACCCAGTACTTC. Its protein product is CSAEERGGARETQYF. Together with reference TRBV29-1 and TRBJ2-5, the CDR3 gives the full variable domain: SAVISQKPSRDICQRGTSLTIQCQVDSQVTMMFWYRQQPGQSLTLIATANQGSEATYESGFVIDKFPISRPNLTFSTLTVSNMSPEDSSIYLCSAEERGGARETQYFGPGTRLLVL.

This clonotype appeared many times. The chain combines TRBV10-3 with TRBJ2-5; 12 bases match TRBD2. J gave up 4 bases and V 6 bases, and 3 bases lay outside the gene matches. CDR1 is ENHRY, CDR2 SYGVKD, per germline. CDR3 size: 14 residues. Here the CDR3 reads CAISTGLAGETQYF. The CDR3 nucleotides are TGTGCCATCAGCACGGGACTAGCGGGAGAGACCCAGTACTTC.

Remarks on this clonotype: A much larger clone sits a single nucleotide away, making a read error possible. The CDR3 sequence is CASSFFSHGQYF. The DNA of the CDR3 is TGTGCCAGCAGCTTCTTCAGCCACGGGCAGTACTTC. The J gene is TRBJ2-7, the V gene TRBV11-2; the D is unclear. Germline CDR1 SGHAT, CDR2 FQNNGV. Trimming shortened V by 3 bases and J by 9 bases, and 12 bases separated the two germline ends. This CDR3 has 12 amino acids.

This clonotype was counted only a few times. V is TRBV7-8 and J is TRBJ2-1; the match to TRBD2 covers 9 bases. Trimming cost V 2 bases and J 2 bases; bases outside gene matches: 7. The germline gives CDR1 SGHVS, CDR2 FQNEAQ. There are 17 residues in the CDR3. The CDR3 DNA reads TGTGCCAGCAGCTTACAAGGACTAGCGAGCCCCTACAATGAGCAGTTCTTC. This encodes CASSLQGLASPYNEQFF. The whole variable domain, remainder taken from reference TRBV7-8 and TRBJ2-1, is GAGVSQSPRYKVAKRGQDVALRCDPISGHVSLFWYQQALGQGPEFLTYFQNEAQLDKSGLPSDRFFAERPEGSVSTLKIQRTQQEDSAVYLCASSLQGLASPYNEQFFGPGTRLTVL.

As concerns this clonotype: The likely explanation is a read error, given a far larger clone one base away. The chain employs TRBV12-3 or TRBV12-4 and TRBJ1-1; 7 bases match TRBD1. The CDR3 loop spans 13 amino acids. With V trimmed by 4 bases and J by 7 bases, 6 bases remained unmatched. The CDR3 nucleotides are TGTGCCAGCAGTTCAACCGGGACAGTTGAAGCTTTCTTT. Its protein product is CASSSTGTVEAFF.

This clonotype was found a few times. This chain links TRBV6-5 with TRBJ2-1, with 11 nucleotides matching TRBD2. V shed 4 bases and J 8 bases; nucleotides not matched to a gene: 10. CDR3 length: 16 amino acids. From germline, CDR1 is MNHEY and CDR2 SVGAGI. The CDR3 here is CASSSSARLAGYEQFF. CDR3 nucleotides: TGTGCCAGCAGTTCGTCCGCGAGACTAGCGGGATATGAGCAGTTCTTC.

This clonotype was recorded many times. CDR3: CSAITDRGNTEAFF. CDR3 coding DNA: TGCAGTGCAATTACAGACAGGGGGAACACTGAAGCTTTCTTT. The chain combines TRBV20-1 with TRBJ1-1, with 8 bases identical to TRBD1. V lost 6 bases to trimming and J lost 1 base; unmatched junction nucleotides: 7. The CDR3 runs to 14 residues. Germline V gives CDR1 DFQATT, CDR2 SNEGSKA (reference sequence).

The chain combines TRBV24-1 with TRBJ2-1, with D possibly TRBD1 on 6 matching bases. The V and J ends lost 1 base and 6 bases respectively, with 15 bases between them. This CDR3 comprises 16 residues. Germline CDR1 is KGHDR and CDR2 is SFDVKD. The CDR3 DNA reads TGTGCCACCAGTGATTTTATCCAGGGGAAGGGCAATGAGCAGTTCTTC. As protein: CATSDFIQGKGNEQFF.

This clonotype appeared a few times. Given a much more abundant clone one base away, this may be a read error. The CDR3 loop reads CASSDLALSADTQYF. CDR3 coding DNA: TGTGCCAGCAGTGACTTAGCGCTTAGCGCAGATACGCAGTATTTT. The chain combines TRBV12-3 or TRBV12-4 with TRBJ2-3, with a tentative D call TRBD2 (5 bases). The V gene lost 5 bases and the J gene lost 4 bases, with 16 bases spanning the gap. This CDR3 has 15 residues.

The sample holds many counts of this clonotype. The chain links TRBV10-2 to TRBJ2-5, with 9 bases fitting TRBD1. Germline V lookup: CDR1 WSHSY, CDR2 SAAADI. The CDR3 covers 14 residues. The V gene end was trimmed by 0 bases and the J gene end by 4 bases; junction bases not matched to a gene: 0. The CDR3 DNA sequence: TGCGCCAGCAGTGAGTCGACAGGGGGAGAGACCCAGTACTTC. Residues: CASSESTGGETQYF.